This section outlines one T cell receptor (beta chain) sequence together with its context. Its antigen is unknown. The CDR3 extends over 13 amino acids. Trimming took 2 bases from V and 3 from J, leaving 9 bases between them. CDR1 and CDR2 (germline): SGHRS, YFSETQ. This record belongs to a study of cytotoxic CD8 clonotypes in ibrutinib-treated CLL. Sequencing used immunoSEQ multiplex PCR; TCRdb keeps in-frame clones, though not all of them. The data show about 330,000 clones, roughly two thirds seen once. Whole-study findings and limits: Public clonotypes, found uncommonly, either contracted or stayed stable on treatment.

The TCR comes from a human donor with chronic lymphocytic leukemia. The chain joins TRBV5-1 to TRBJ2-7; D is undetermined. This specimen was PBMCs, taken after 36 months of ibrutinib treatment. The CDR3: CASSLRTDYEQYF. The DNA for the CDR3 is TGCGCCAGCAGCTTACGGACGGACTACGAGCAGTACTTC.